The 16 T cell receptor beta chains given below trace back to one sample, sequenced in a study of cytomegalovirus exposure and HLA in healthy donors. Use of 60 Vbeta and 13 Jbeta primers characterized the PCR. Sequencing used immunoSEQ multiplex PCR; TCRdb keeps in-frame clones, though not all of them. The sample yields more than 100,000 clones, roughly 66% seen once. Sequencing was performed on PBMCs. The origin of the receptors is a young man in good health and CMV-seronegative.

This chain uses TRBV6-1 with TRBJ1-1, with TRBD1 as a possible D gene (5 bases). The CDR3 length is 12 residues. Germline V gene lookup returns CDR1 MNHNS and CDR2 SASEGT. Trimming left V 6 bases short and J 8 bases short, with 13 bases between. The CDR3 DNA sequence: TGTGCCAGCAGCGTCCCCGGGGGGGAAGCTTTCTTT. It is translated as CASSVPGGEAFF.

The rearrangement uses TRBV19 and TRBJ2-7, with D perhaps TRBD2 (5 bases). The length of the CDR3 is 15 residues. Germline CDR1 LNHDA, CDR2 SQIVND (reference sequence). Between the trimmed V and J ends, which lost 4 bases and 2 bases, there was a span of 15 bases. For the CDR3, the DNA is TGTGCCAGTAGTACCGGTGCTCCGGGAACCTACGAGCAGTACTTC. This gives the protein CASSTGAPGTYEQYF.

The chain recombines TRBV5-4 with TRBJ2-1, with 12 bases identical to TRBD2. This CDR3 has 16 residues. Germline assignment: CDR1 SGHNT and CDR2 YYREEE (reference sequence). V shed 4 bases and J 2 bases; nucleotides not matched to a gene: 4. The CDR3 region is CASSPLAGGAYNEQFF. Written as DNA, the CDR3 is TGTGCCAGCAGCCCCCTAGCGGGAGGGGCCTACAATGAGCAGTTCTTC.

This clone was detected once. This chain uses TRBV5-6 with TRBJ1-1; D is uncertain. The ends were cut back, 0 bases at V and 4 bases at J, with 16 bases in the middle. This CDR3 comprises 16 residues. CDR1 is SGHDT and CDR2 is YYEEEE in the germline V gene. For the CDR3, the DNA is TGTGCCAGCAGCTTGGGACTACGGCCGGCCCGCACTGAAGCTTTCTTT. Translation: CASSLGLRPARTEAFF. Full variable domain (remainder filled in from reference TRBV5-6 and TRBJ1-1): DAGVTQSPTHLIKTRGQQVTLRCSPKSGHDTVSWYQQALGQGPQFIFQYYEEEERQRGNFPDRFSGHQFPNYSSELNVNALLLGDSALYLCASSLGLRPARTEAFFGQGTRLTVV.

This sequence joins TRBV29-1 and TRBJ1-4; a possible D gene is TRBD1 (6 bases). V was shortened by 7 bases and J by 7 bases, with 13 bases between the two germline ends. The CDR3 is 12 amino acids. CDR1 is SQVTM, CDR2 ANQGSEA, per germline. CDR3 bases: TGCAGCGCGGGGGGACAAAGTGAAAAACTGTTTTTT. Translating it yields CSAGGQSEKLFF.

This clone appeared once. The chain carries TRBV7-8 and TRBJ2-3; the match to TRBD1 covers 11 bases. The CDR3 covers 14 residues. Germline V gives CDR1 SGHVS, CDR2 FQNEAQ. Trimming cost V 6 bases and J 5 bases; bases outside gene matches: 4. The chain's CDR3 is CASRGTGGVDTQYF. Written as DNA, the CDR3 is TGTGCCAGCAGGGGGACAGGGGGTGTAGATACGCAGTATTTT.

This clone was observed a single time. The chain couples TRBV9 to TRBJ2-7; D might be TRBD2 (5 bases). Per germline, CDR1 SGDLS and CDR2 YYNGEE. V lost 4 bases and J 2 bases, leaving 13 bases between the germline ends. CDR3 size: 14 residues. In DNA form, the CDR3 reads TGTGCCAGCAGCCCCCCGGACGGGACCTACGAGCAGTACTTC. This codes for CASSPPDGTYEQYF.

This chain uses TRBV9 with TRBJ1-4, with D tentatively TRBD1 (6 bases). Germline CDR1 and CDR2: SGDLS and YYNGEE. This CDR3 region has 15 residues. Trimming left V 2 bases short and J 7 bases short, with 15 bases between. This CDR3 reads CASSVAGDRGEKLFF. For the CDR3, the DNA is TGTGCCAGCAGCGTCGCAGGGGATCGGGGTGAAAAACTGTTTTTT. The variable domain in full, completed from reference TRBV9 and TRBJ1-4, reads DSGVTQTPKHLITATGQRVTLRCSPRSGDLSVYWYQQSLDQGLQFLIQYYNGEERAKGNILERFSAQQFPDLHSELNLSSLELGDSALYFCASSVAGDRGEKLFFGSGTQLSVL.

This clone has just one count. The chain joins TRBV5-1 to TRBJ2-5; D is perhaps TRBD1 (6 bases). The end of the DNA is better explained by TRBJ2-7, so the J call may be wrong. The CDR3 contains 16 residues. Germline CDR1 SGHRS, CDR2 YFSETQ. The CDR3 nucleotides are TGCGCCAGCAGCATTGGACAGAATTTAATCTCCTACGAGCAGTACTTC. It is translated as CASSIGQNLISYEQYF.

The gene calls are TRBV9 and TRBJ2-1; 7 bases align to TRBD2. This CDR3 has 15 residues. V was clipped by 0 bases and J by 5 bases; unmatched bases: 5. Germline CDR1 is SGDLS and CDR2 is YYNGEE. The CDR3 DNA is TGTGCCAGCAGCGTAGCTTCTAGCGGCCACAATGAGCAGTTCTTC. This gives the protein CASSVASSGHNEQFF.

V and J are TRBV10-1 and TRBJ2-1, with 14 bases identical to TRBD2. Germline V lookup: CDR1 WNHNN, CDR2 SYGVQD (reference sequence). CDR3 size: 16 residues. V was clipped by 4 bases and J by 8 bases; unmatched bases: 7. The CDR3 protein is CASSASGTSGSDEQFF. In DNA form, the CDR3 reads TGCGCCAGCAGTGCCTCGGGGACTAGCGGGAGCGATGAGCAGTTCTTC.

V usage is TRBV6-5 and J usage is TRBJ1-5; D remains ambiguous. There are 16 residues in the CDR3. With 2 bases removed from V and 2 bases from J, the gap between germline ends came to 13 bases. Germline V gene sequence: CDR1 MNHEY, CDR2 SVGAGI. CDR3 bases: TGTGCCAGCAGTTACCTACCCCGGTCGGGCAATCAGCCCCAGCATTTT. It translates to CASSYLPRSGNQPQHF.

This sequence joins TRBV16 and TRBJ1-1; a weak D match, TRBD1 (5 bases). CDR3 length: 12 residues. Germline V gene sequence: CDR1 KGHSY, CDR2 FQNENV. The ends were cut back, 1 base at V and 7 bases at J, with 7 bases in the middle. CDR3 in amino acids: CASSQYRSEAFF. CDR3 nucleotide sequence: TGTGCCAGCAGCCAATACAGGAGTGAAGCTTTCTTT. The full variable domain, completed using reference TRBV16 and TRBJ1-1, is GEEVAQTPKHLVRGEGQKAKLYCAPIKGHSYVFWYQQVLKNEFKFLISFQNENVFDETGMPKERFSAKCLPNSPCSLEIQATKLEDSAVYFCASSQYRSEAFFGQGTRLTVV.

This clone has just one count. V gene TRBV25-1 combines with J gene TRBJ2-7, with TRBD1 identical over 10 bases. The ends lost 1 base at V and 7 bases at J; junction bases unmatched: 7. CDR1 and CDR2 (germline): MGHDK, SYGVNS. The CDR3 length is 15 residues. CDR3 loop: CASSEWGQGMREQYF. In DNA form, the CDR3 reads TGTGCCAGCAGTGAATGGGGACAGGGGATGAGGGAGCAGTACTTC.

The rearrangement joins TRBV18 to TRBJ1-1, with TRBD1 matching 7 bases. This CDR3 spans 15 amino acids. Unmatched junction bases numbered 6, after V lost 3 bases and J lost 2 bases. Looked up from germline, CDR1 is KGHSH and CDR2 is LQKENI. In nucleotides, the CDR3 is TGTGCCAGCTCACCCCGGGACAGTGGCAACACTGAAGCTTTCTTT. Translated, it gives CASSPRDSGNTEAFF.

The chain employs TRBV19 and TRBJ2-1; 15 positions agree with TRBD2. Per germline, CDR1 LNHDA and CDR2 SQIVND (reference sequence). This CDR3 has 20 residues. Trimming cost V 2 bases and J 1 base; bases outside gene matches: 9. CDR3 residues: CASSIRPGLAGGRSYNEQFF. Here the CDR3 DNA reads TGTGCCAGTAGTATAAGGCCGGGACTAGCGGGAGGTAGGTCCTACAATGAGCAGTTCTTC.